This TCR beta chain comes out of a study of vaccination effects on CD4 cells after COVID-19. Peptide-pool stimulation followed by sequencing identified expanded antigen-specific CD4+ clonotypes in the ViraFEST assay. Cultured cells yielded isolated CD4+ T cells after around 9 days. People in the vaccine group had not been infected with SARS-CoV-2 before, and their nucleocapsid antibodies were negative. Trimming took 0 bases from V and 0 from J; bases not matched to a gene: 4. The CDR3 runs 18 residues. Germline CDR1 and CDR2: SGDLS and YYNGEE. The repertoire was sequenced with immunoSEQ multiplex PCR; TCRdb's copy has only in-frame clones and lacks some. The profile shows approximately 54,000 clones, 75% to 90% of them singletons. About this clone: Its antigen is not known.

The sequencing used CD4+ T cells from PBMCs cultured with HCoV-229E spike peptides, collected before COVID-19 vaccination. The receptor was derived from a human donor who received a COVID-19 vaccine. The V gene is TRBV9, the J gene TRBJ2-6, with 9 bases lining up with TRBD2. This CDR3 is CASSVEISGGSGANVLTF. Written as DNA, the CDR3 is TGTGCCAGCAGCGTAGAGATTAGCGGGGGCTCTGGGGCCAACGTCCTGACTTTC.